The present T cell receptor beta chain was sequenced within a study of T-cell memory formation after mild COVID-19. Study conclusions and caveats: Several responding clones turned up in pre-infection memory, indicating that cross-reactive memory may have taken part.

Via MiXCR, TCRdb re-called the 5' RACE reads, giving one row per CDR3 protein. The table shows 140,000 or so distinct CDR3 sequences, with around 21% occurring only once. This clonotype was detected many times. Antigen: not known. Trimming pared 2 bases from V and 4 bases from J, leaving 18 bases between. Germline CDR1 is SGHTA and CDR2 is FQGNSA. This CDR3 has 16 residues. This sequence joins TRBV7-2 and TRBJ2-7; D assignment may be TRBD1 or TRBD2 (5 bases each). The TCR was taken from an adult woman who had mild COVID-19 (a few samples of this study predate the infection). Cell type and time point are not known. The material sequenced was PBMCs or a T cell subset sorted from them (not recorded which). This CDR3 reads CASSLRAVQGAYEQYF. Here the CDR3 DNA reads TGTGCCAGCAGCTTACGCGCGGTTCAGGGAGCATACGAGCAGTACTTC.